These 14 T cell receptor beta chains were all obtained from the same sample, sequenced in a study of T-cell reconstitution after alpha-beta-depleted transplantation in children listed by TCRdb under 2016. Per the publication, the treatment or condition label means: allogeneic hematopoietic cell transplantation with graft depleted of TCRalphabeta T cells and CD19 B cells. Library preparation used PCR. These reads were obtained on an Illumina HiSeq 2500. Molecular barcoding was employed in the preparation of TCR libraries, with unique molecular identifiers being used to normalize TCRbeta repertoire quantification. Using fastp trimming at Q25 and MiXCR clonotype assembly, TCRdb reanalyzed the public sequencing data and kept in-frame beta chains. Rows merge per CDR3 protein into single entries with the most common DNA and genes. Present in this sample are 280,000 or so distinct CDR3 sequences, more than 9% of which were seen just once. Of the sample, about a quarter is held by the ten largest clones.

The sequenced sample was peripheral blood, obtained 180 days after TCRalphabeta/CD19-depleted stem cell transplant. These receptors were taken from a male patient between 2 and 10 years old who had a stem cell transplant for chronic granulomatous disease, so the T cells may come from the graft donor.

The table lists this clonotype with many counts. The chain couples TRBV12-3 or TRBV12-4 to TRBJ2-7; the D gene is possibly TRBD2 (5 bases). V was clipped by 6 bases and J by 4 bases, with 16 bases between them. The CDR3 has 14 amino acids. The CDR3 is CASSVYGDWYEQYF. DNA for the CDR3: TGTGCCAGCAGCGTTTACGGGGATTGGTACGAGCAGTACTTC.

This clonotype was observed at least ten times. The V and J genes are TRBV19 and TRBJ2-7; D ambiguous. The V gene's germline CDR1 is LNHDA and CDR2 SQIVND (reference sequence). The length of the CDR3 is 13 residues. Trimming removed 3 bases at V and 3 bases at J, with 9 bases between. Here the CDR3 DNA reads TGTGCCAGTAGTATCAAGGGTCTCTACGAGCAGTACTTC. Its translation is CASSIKGLYEQYF.

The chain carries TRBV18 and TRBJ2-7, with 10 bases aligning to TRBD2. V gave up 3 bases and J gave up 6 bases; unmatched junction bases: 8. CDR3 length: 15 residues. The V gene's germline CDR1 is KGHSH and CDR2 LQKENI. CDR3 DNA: TGTGCCAGCTCACCCCTAGCGGGAGCACAGGGCGAGCAGTACTTC. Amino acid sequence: CASSPLAGAQGEQYF.

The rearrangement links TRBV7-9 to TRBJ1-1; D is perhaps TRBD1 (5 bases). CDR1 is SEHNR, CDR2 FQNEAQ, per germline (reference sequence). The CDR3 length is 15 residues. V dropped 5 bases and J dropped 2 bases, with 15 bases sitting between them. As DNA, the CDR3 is TGTGCCAGCAGCCTTAATACAGGAGCCAACACTGAAGCTTTCTTT. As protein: CASSLNTGANTEAFF.

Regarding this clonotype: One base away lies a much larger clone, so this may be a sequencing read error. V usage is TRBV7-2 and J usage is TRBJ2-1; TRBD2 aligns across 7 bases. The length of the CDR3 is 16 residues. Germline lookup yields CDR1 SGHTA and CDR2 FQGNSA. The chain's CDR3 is CASSLNGGGSYTEQFF. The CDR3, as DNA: TGTGCCAGCAGCTTAAACGGCGGGGGTTCCTACACTGAGCAGTTCTTC.

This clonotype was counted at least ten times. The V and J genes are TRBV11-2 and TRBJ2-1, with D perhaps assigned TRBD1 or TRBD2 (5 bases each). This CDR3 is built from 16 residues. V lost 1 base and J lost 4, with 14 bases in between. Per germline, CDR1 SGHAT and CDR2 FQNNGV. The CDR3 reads CASSLVRGPYYNEQFF. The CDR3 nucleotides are TGTGCCAGCAGCTTAGTTCGGGGACCCTATTACAATGAGCAGTTCTTC.

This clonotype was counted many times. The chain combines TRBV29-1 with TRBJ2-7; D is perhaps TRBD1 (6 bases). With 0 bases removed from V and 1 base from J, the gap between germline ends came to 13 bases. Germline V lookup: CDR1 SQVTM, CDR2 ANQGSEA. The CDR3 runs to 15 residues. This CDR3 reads CSVEDLAGASYEQYF. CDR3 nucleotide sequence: TGCAGCGTTGAAGATCTGGCAGGGGCTTCCTACGAGCAGTACTTC.

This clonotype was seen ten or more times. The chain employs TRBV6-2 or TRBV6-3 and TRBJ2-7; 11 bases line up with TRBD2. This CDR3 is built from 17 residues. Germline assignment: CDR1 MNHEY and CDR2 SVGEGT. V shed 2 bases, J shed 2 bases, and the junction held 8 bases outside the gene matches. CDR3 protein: CASSYRASGGRAYEQYF. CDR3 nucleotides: TGTGCCAGCAGTTACCGGGCTAGCGGGGGGAGAGCCTACGAGCAGTACTTC.

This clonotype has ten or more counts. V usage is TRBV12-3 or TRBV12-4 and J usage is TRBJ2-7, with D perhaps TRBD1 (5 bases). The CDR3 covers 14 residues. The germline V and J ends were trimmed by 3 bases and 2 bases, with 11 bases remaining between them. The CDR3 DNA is TGTGCCAGCAGTTTCGGTCAGGGTCCCTACGAGCAGTACTTC. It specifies CASSFGQGPYEQYF.

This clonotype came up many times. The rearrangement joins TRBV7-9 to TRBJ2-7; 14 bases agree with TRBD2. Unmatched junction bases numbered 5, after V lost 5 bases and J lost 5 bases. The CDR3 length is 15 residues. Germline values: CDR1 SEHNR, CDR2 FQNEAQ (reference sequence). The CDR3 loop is CASSDGTSGSDEQYF. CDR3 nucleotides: TGTGCCAGCAGCGACGGGACTAGCGGGAGCGACGAGCAGTACTTC.

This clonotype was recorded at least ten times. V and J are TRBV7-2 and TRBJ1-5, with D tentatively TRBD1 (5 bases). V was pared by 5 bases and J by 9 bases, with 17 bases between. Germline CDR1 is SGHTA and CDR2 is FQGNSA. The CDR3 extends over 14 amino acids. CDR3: CASSRDGARGPQHF. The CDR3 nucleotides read TGTGCCAGCAGCCGGGACGGAGCGAGGGGGCCCCAGCATTTT.

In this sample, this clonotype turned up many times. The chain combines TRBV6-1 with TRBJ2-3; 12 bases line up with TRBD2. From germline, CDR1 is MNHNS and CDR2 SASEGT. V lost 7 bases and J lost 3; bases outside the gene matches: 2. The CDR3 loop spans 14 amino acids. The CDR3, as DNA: TGTGCCAGCACGACTAGCGGGAGTACAGATACGCAGTATTTT. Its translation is CASTTSGSTDTQYF.

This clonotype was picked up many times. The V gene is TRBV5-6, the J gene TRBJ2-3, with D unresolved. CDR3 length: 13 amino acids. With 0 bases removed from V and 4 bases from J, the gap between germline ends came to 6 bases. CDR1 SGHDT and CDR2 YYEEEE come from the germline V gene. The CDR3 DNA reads TGTGCCAGCAGCTTGGGCCACGCAGATACGCAGTATTTT. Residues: CASSLGHADTQYF.

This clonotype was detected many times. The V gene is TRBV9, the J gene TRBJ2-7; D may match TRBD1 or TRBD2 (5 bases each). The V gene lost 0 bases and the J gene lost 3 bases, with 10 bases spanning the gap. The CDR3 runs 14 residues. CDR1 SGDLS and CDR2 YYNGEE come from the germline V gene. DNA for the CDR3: TGTGCCAGCAGCGTAGGTGGGGGTTTCTACGAGCAGTACTTC. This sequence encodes CASSVGGGFYEQYF.